These 27 T cell receptor beta chains were all obtained from the same sample, sequenced in a study of blood T cell repertoires in COVID-19. Here immunoSEQ multiplex PCR was the method, and the copy in TCRdb shows in-frame clones only, minus some. This table holds roughly 200,000 clones, roughly 80% found once. Sequencing used PBMCs or T cells enriched from blood (not recorded which). The receptor source for this set is a man in his forties who had recovered from COVID-19.

V usage is TRBV6-5 and J usage is TRBJ1-1, with 7 bases that match TRBD1. After removal of 2 bases from V and 5 bases from J, the junction contained 8 bases not matched to a gene. In germline, CDR1 is MNHEY, CDR2 SVGAGI. This CDR3 region has 15 residues. The CDR3 coding sequence is TGTGCCAGCAGTTACGGGGACAGCGGTTTAACTGAAGCTTTCTTT. This translates into CASSYGDSGLTEAFF.

The chain links TRBV24-1 to TRBJ2-1, with a tentative D call TRBD2 (5 bases). The CDR3 runs to 14 residues. V was shortened by 0 bases and J by 8 bases, with 10 bases between the two germline ends. The V gene's germline CDR1 is KGHDR and CDR2 SFDVKD. The CDR3 DNA reads as TGTGCCACCAGTGATTTGCAACTAGTAGATGAGCAGTTCTTC. As protein: CATSDLQLVDEQFF.

The chain recombines TRBV4-3 with TRBJ2-2; unclear D gene. The CDR3 is made up of 14 amino acids. From germline, CDR1 is LGHNA and CDR2 YSLEER. Trimming left V 1 base short and J 5 bases short, with 8 bases between. CDR3 in DNA: TGCGCCAGCAGCCAAGGGCAGATTACCGGGGAGCTGTTTTTT. Amino acid sequence: CASSQGQITGELFF.

The chain joins TRBV7-9 to TRBJ2-5; 10 nucleotides agree with TRBD2. Losses at the gene ends were 0 bases for V and 6 bases for J; bases not matched to a gene: 7. The CDR3 runs to 16 residues. Germline lookup yields CDR1 SEHNR and CDR2 FQNEAQ (reference sequence). CDR3: CASSLAAGGPGKTQYF. The CDR3 DNA is TGTGCCAGCAGCTTAGCAGCGGGAGGGCCGGGAAAGACCCAGTACTTC.

This chain connects TRBV5-1 to TRBJ1-1; 8 positions match TRBD1. The V segment lost 2 bases and the J segment 4 bases; nucleotides outside the gene matches: 7. Germline V gives CDR1 SGHRS, CDR2 YFSETQ. CDR3 length: 15 amino acids. CDR3 loop: CASSFGQGSGTEAFF. In DNA form, the CDR3 reads TGCGCCAGCAGCTTTGGACAGGGCTCGGGCACTGAAGCTTTCTTT.

The CDR3 is CASSRTRTSVREQYF. The CDR3, as DNA: TGTGCCAGCAGCCGCACCCGGACTAGTGTTCGGGAGCAGTACTTC. The chain carries TRBV28 and TRBJ2-7; 7 positions match TRBD2. The CDR3 covers 15 residues. V dropped 6 bases and J dropped 7; count of bases not matched to a gene: 15. CDR1 is MDHEN, CDR2 SYDVKM, per germline.

The V call is TRBV21-1, the J call TRBJ2-7; the table's D call, TRBD2, was not checked against the DNA. TRBV21-1 is annotated as a pseudogene. The CDR3 extends over 13 amino acids. The CDR3 loop is CASSKGSGVEQYV. The CDR3 nucleotides are TGTGCCAGCAGCAAAGGCTCCGGGGTCGAGCAGTACGTC.

V gene TRBV7-2 combines with J gene TRBJ2-3; the match to TRBD2 covers 7 bases. CDR3 length: 14 amino acids. The germline V gene has CDR1 SGHTA and CDR2 FQGNSA. Unmatched junction bases numbered 6, after V lost 5 bases and J lost 4 bases. The CDR3 spells CASSPRLAADTQYF. Here the CDR3 DNA reads TGTGCCAGCAGCCCAAGACTAGCCGCAGATACGCAGTATTTT.

The chain uses TRBV2 and TRBJ1-1, with D hard to call. Germline V gene lookup returns CDR1 SNHLY and CDR2 FYNNEI. CDR3 length equals 12 residues. Trimming removed 4 bases from V and 2 bases from J, with 5 bases in between. This chain's CDR3 is CASSGGNTEAFF. CDR3 nucleotides: TGTGCCAGCAGTGGAGGAAACACTGAAGCTTTCTTT. The full variable domain, completed using reference TRBV2 and TRBJ1-1, is EPEVTQTPSHQVTQMGQEVILRCVPISNHLYFYWYRQILGQKVEFLVSFYNNEISEKSEIFDDQFSVERPDGSNFTLKIRSTKLEDSAMYFCASSGGNTEAFFGQGTRLTVV.

The chain combines TRBV24-1 with TRBJ2-2, with 8 bases identical to TRBD1. The CDR3 runs to 14 residues. CDR1 KGHDR and CDR2 SFDVKD come from the germline V gene. The V segment lost 4 bases and the J segment 6 bases; nucleotides outside the gene matches: 3. The CDR3 region is CATSDRGHAGELFF. Written as DNA, the CDR3 is TGTGCCACCAGTGACAGGGGGCACGCCGGGGAGCTGTTTTTT.

This clone has just a few counts. V usage is TRBV18 and J usage is TRBJ2-7; the match to TRBD2 covers 12 bases. V was clipped by 3 bases and J by 5 bases; unmatched bases: 11. This CDR3 spans 17 amino acids. Germline lookup yields CDR1 KGHSH and CDR2 LQKENI. The CDR3 coding sequence is TGTGCCAGCTCACCGGGGCTAGCGGGAGGGCCGCTAAACGAGCAGTACTTC. Translation: CASSPGLAGGPLNEQYF.

V gene TRBV19 combines with J gene TRBJ1-1; D is unresolved. Germline lookup yields CDR1 LNHDA and CDR2 SQIVND (reference sequence). The CDR3 covers 16 residues. The V end was cut by 3 bases, the J end by 0 bases, with 14 bases between. The CDR3 sequence: CASSMGPPEMNTEAFF. The CDR3, as DNA: TGTGCCAGTAGTATGGGCCCCCCAGAGATGAACACTGAAGCTTTCTTT.

This chain uses TRBV5-4 with TRBJ1-1, with D maybe TRBD1 (6 bases). The CDR3 runs 15 residues. V was trimmed by 1 base and J by 0 bases, leaving 10 bases between them. Germline V CDR1 and CDR2: SGHNT, YYREEE (reference sequence). The CDR3, as DNA: TGTGCCAGCAGCTTGAAAACAGGGATGAACACTGAAGCTTTCTTT. This encodes CASSLKTGMNTEAFF.

This clone appeared a few times. V usage is TRBV14 and J usage is TRBJ2-3; 14 bases match TRBD2. Germline CDR1 SGHDN, CDR2 FVKESK. J was trimmed by 6 bases and V by 2 bases; bases with no gene match: 16. This CDR3 comprises 20 residues. The CDR3 region is CASSQKRGGLAGEELDTQYF. The CDR3, as DNA: TGTGCCAGCAGCCAAAAAAGGGGGGGACTAGCGGGAGAGGAGTTGGATACGCAGTATTTT.

The DNA for the CDR3 is TGCGCCAGCAGCCAAGGGGCAGGGGATTCGTATGGCTACACCTTC. It is translated as CASSQGAGDSYGYTF. The V gene is TRBV4-3, the J gene TRBJ1-2; tentative D call: TRBD1 (6 bases). V lost 1 base and J 5 bases, leaving 14 bases between the germline ends. The CDR3 is 15 amino acids. Germline V CDR1 and CDR2: LGHNA, YSLEER.

The V call is TRBV5-1, the J call TRBJ2-2, with no clear D. This CDR3 comprises 15 residues. V dropped 0 bases and J dropped 1 base, with 7 bases sitting between them. The germline V gene encodes CDR1 SGHRS and CDR2 YFSETQ. The DNA of the CDR3 is TGCGCCAGCAGCTTGGTGGGCGAGAACACCGGGGAGCTGTTTTTT. It codes for CASSLVGENTGELFF.

The gene calls are TRBV18 and TRBJ2-7, with D possibly matching TRBD1 (7 bases). V was clipped by 6 bases and J by 3 bases, with 12 bases between them. Germline V gives CDR1 KGHSH, CDR2 LQKENI. CDR3 length: 13 amino acids. CDR3 sequence: CASSEGQNYEQYF. CDR3 DNA: TGTGCCAGCTCGGAGGGACAGAACTACGAGCAGTACTTC.

V and J are TRBV9 and TRBJ1-1, with 7 nucleotides matching TRBD1. Germline V gene lookup returns CDR1 SGDLS and CDR2 YYNGEE. V lost 0 bases, J lost 1 base, and 9 bases stayed unmatched. This CDR3 has 17 residues. CDR3 sequence: CASSVDPLGQTNTEAFF. CDR3 DNA: TGTGCCAGCAGCGTAGACCCCCTGGGACAGACGAACACTGAAGCTTTCTTT.

This sequence joins TRBV11-3 and TRBJ2-2, with TRBD1 identical over 7 bases. Germline CDR1 SGHNT, CDR2 YENEEA. CDR3 length: 14 amino acids. Germline trimming cut 3 bases from V and 3 bases from J; bases unmatched to any gene: 1. Here the CDR3 DNA reads TGTGCCAGCAGCTTTGACAGGGACACCGGGGAGCTGTTTTTT. Translating gives CASSFDRDTGELFF.

The gene calls are TRBV7-2 and TRBJ1-2; 8 bases map to TRBD1. Trimming cost V 1 base and J 4 bases; bases outside gene matches: 8. CDR3 size: 16 residues. Germline V gene sequence: CDR1 SGHTA, CDR2 FQGNSA. This CDR3 is CASSLGSGTGLYGYTF. The DNA of the CDR3 is TGTGCCAGCAGCTTAGGATCCGGGACAGGCCTCTATGGCTACACCTTC.

This clone was seen more than once but under ten times. This chain joins TRBV27 and TRBJ2-5; maybe TRBD2 (6 bases). The V end was cut by 2 bases, the J end by 0 bases, with 13 bases between. Germline values: CDR1 MNHEY, CDR2 SMNVEV (reference sequence). The CDR3 spans 16 residues. The CDR3 DNA reads as TGTGCCAGCAGTTTAGGACCCCGGGGGAACCAAGAGACCCAGTACTTC. Its translation is CASSLGPRGNQETQYF.

DNA of the CDR3: TGTGCCAGCAGTTTAAACAGGGACTATGGCTACACCTTC. Protein: CASSLNRDYGYTF. V and J are TRBV12-3 or TRBV12-4 and TRBJ1-2, with a weak D call TRBD1 (6 bases). This CDR3 contains 13 residues. The V end lost 2 bases, the J end lost 3 bases, and 7 bases lay between the germline ends.

CDR3 bases: TGTGCCAGCAGCTCGACTAGCGGGAATTACAATGAGCAGTTCTTC. It codes for CASSSTSGNYNEQFF. The chain recombines TRBV7-7 with TRBJ2-1; 11 bases are a match to TRBD2. This CDR3 contains 15 residues. After removal of 4 bases from V and 4 bases from J, the junction contained 3 bases not matched to a gene. The germline V gene encodes CDR1 SSHAT and CDR2 FNYEAQ (reference sequence).

The chain combines TRBV11-3 with TRBJ1-1; D unclear. The V end was cut by 3 bases, the J end by 5 bases, with 10 bases between. Looked up from germline, CDR1 is SGHNT and CDR2 is YENEEA. There are 13 residues in the CDR3. The CDR3 DNA follows: TGTGCCAGCAGCTTCGGCCCGGGGACTGAAGCTTTCTTT. Protein product: CASSFGPGTEAFF.

This clone was counted ten times or more. The rearrangement joins TRBV19 to TRBJ2-3, with 10 bases lining up with TRBD2. Per the germline V gene, CDR1 is LNHDA and CDR2 is SQIVND (reference sequence). The CDR3 totals 16 residues. The junction had 4 bases not matched to a gene; V was cut back by 3 bases and J by 1 base. In DNA form, the CDR3 reads TGTGCCAGTAGTATCCTAGCGGGAGTGGGCACAGATACGCAGTATTTT. It specifies CASSILAGVGTDTQYF.

CDR3: CASSPRQARNTEAFF. In DNA, the CDR3 is TGTGCCAGCAGCCCCAGACAGGCAAGAAACACTGAAGCTTTCTTT. The J gene is TRBJ1-1, the V gene TRBV9; the D gene is possibly TRBD1 (6 bases). CDR1 is SGDLS and CDR2 is YYNGEE in the germline V gene. The CDR3 is 15 amino acids. The V end lost 4 bases, the J end lost 2 bases, and 15 bases lay between the germline ends.

The rearrangement links TRBV11-3 to TRBJ2-3, with TRBD2 as a possible D gene (5 bases). Trimming pared 5 bases from V and 0 bases from J, leaving 9 bases between. The germline CDR1 and CDR2 sequences are SGHNT and YENEEA. There are 14 residues in the CDR3. The chain's CDR3 is CASSPGDSTDTQYF. As DNA, the CDR3 is TGTGCCAGCAGCCCCGGGGATAGCACAGATACGCAGTATTTT.